This T cell receptor (beta chain) appears in the sequencing data of a study of brain T cells in children with intractable seizures. Stated time point: blood from clinic visit 5 months post-surgery; TSC patient then seizure free. Libraries were prepared by immunoSEQ multiplex PCR; TCRdb keeps only in-frame clonotypes and omits some of them. The profile shows 300,000 to 400,000 clones, roughly 93% of them singletons. CDR1 and CDR2 (germline): SGHTA, FQGNSA. V lost 0 bases, J lost 2 bases, and 2 bases lay in between. The CDR3 is made up of 13 amino acids. This material consisted of peripheral blood, taken less than 6 months after surgery. The chain carries TRBV7-2 and TRBJ1-3; no definite D call. This sequence was found in a boy younger than two with tuberous sclerosis and intractable seizures. The CDR3 region has the DNA TGTGCCAGCAGCTTAGCCCCTGGAAACACCATATATTTT. This translates into CASSLAPGNTIYF.